The clone carrying this T cell receptor (beta chain) was recorded a few times. Germline V gene lookup returns CDR1 MDHEN and CDR2 SYDVKM. The CDR3 loop spans 15 amino acids. Trimming stripped 6 bases from V and 1 base from J, with 13 bases between. The data derive from a study of T cells in Graves' hyperthyroidism and ophthalmopathy. Study-wide background: The authors collected peripheral blood at initial diagnosis, before any treatment.

It was RNA transcripts that yielded the amplified TCR beta CDR3 regions. The primer set for the first-round RT-PCR of the TCR CDR3 was HTBI. TCRdb reprocessed the multiplex PCR reads via MiXCR and lists one record per CDR3 protein. The table lists hundreds of thousands of distinct CDR3 sequences, 15% of them singletons, with under 25% in the top ten. Uncontrolled infection, other autoimmune disease, pregnancy or lactation disqualified patients from enrolment. Used for diagnoses were clinical symptoms, serum thyroxine and TRAb, thyroid ultrasound and orbital computed tomography. Sequenced input: blood. This clonotype was sampled from a woman aged 55-70 years with Graves' ophthalmopathy. The chain joins TRBV28 to TRBJ1-5, with a possible D match to TRBD1 (5 bases). The CDR3 loop is CASSRAPGSNQPQHF. CDR3 DNA: TGTGCCAGCAGCAGGGCCCCGGGAAGCAATCAGCCCCAGCATTTT.